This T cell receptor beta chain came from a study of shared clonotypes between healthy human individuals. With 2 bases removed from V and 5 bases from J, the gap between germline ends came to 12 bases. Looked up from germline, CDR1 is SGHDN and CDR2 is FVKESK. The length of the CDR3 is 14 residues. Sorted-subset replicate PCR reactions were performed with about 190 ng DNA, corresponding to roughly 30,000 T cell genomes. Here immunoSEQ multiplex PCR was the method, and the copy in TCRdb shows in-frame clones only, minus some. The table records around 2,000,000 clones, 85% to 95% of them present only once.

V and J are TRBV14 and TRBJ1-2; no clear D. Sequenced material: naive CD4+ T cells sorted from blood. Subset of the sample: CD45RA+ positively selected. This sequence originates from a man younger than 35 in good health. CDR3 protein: CASSQSSVGYGYTF. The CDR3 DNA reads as TGTGCCAGCAGCCAAAGCTCCGTTGGGTATGGCTACACCTTC.